A single sample is the source of the 16 T cell receptor beta chains below, sequenced in a study of control samples from healthy donors and cancer patients. The protocol was immunoSEQ multiplex PCR, while the TCRdb copy is restricted to in-frame clones and leaves out a portion. The data show hundreds of thousands of clones, with 75% to 95% seen just once and about 6.3% held by the top ten. Sequencing was performed on PBMCs. These receptor sequences come from a man aged 35-49 years with head and neck cancer.

This sequence joins TRBV5-1 and TRBJ2-5; 7 bases are a match to TRBD1. CDR3 length equals 15 residues. The V and J ends lost 6 bases and 5 bases, in that order; junction bases with no gene match: 13. Germline V lookup: CDR1 SGHRS, CDR2 YFSETQ. The CDR3 protein is CASTRGEGAVETQYF. In nucleotides, the CDR3 is TGCGCCAGCACTCGAGGAGAGGGGGCGGTGGAGACCCAGTACTTC.

The CDR3 reads CASSQGGTHRGYGYTF. CDR3 DNA: TGTGCCAGCAGCCAAGGGGGGACCCACCGCGGCTATGGCTACACCTTC. The J gene is TRBJ1-2, the V gene TRBV14, with D maybe TRBD1 (5 bases). This CDR3 is 16 amino acids long. Germline CDR1 SGHDN, CDR2 FVKESK. V gave up 1 base and J gave up 4 bases, with 16 bases separating them.

This chain joins TRBV18 and TRBJ1-1; D gene uncertain. V shed 9 bases and J shed 5 bases, with 13 bases lying between them. This CDR3 contains 12 residues. Germline values: CDR1 KGHSH, CDR2 LQKENI. The CDR3 sequence is CASFTQATEAFF. Here the CDR3 DNA reads TGTGCCAGTTTCACCCAGGCGACTGAAGCTTTCTTT.

This chain links TRBV24-1 with TRBJ2-3, with no clear D. The CDR3 length is 15 residues. V lost 3 bases, J lost 3 bases, and 12 bases lay in between. Per the germline V gene, CDR1 is KGHDR and CDR2 is SFDVKD. CDR3 residues: CATSDPRRVTDTQYF. In DNA form, the CDR3 reads TGTGCCACCAGTGATCCGAGACGAGTAACAGATACGCAGTATTTT.

The chain combines TRBV28 with TRBJ2-7; D is perhaps TRBD2 (5 bases). The ends were cut back, 5 bases at V and 2 bases at J, with 13 bases in the middle. The CDR3 consists of 14 residues. In germline, CDR1 is MDHEN, CDR2 SYDVKM. The DNA for the CDR3 is TGTGCCAGCAGTCCGCGGGCCTCTACCTACGAGCAGTACTTC. Protein sequence: CASSPRASTYEQYF.

This rearrangement joins TRBV19 to TRBJ1-1; D perhaps matches TRBD1 (6 bases). This CDR3 has 14 amino acids. The V gene lost 3 bases and the J gene lost 5 bases, with 13 bases spanning the gap. Germline values: CDR1 LNHDA, CDR2 SQIVND (reference sequence). The chain's CDR3 is CASSIRKGGTEAFF. CDR3 DNA sequence: TGTGCCAGTAGTATCCGGAAGGGGGGGACTGAAGCTTTCTTT. Looking up the rest from reference TRBV19 and TRBJ1-1 gives the full variable domain: DGGITQSPKYLFRKEGQNVTLSCEQNLNHDAMYWYRQDPGQGLRLIYYSQIVNDFQKGDIAEGYSVSREKKESFPLTVTSAQKNPTAFYLCASSIRKGGTEAFFGQGTRLTVV.

This rearrangement joins TRBV7-9 to TRBJ2-5; D might be TRBD2 (7 bases). The germline V gene has CDR1 SEHNR and CDR2 FQNEAQ (reference sequence). Trimming took 5 bases from V and 6 from J, leaving 25 bases between them. This CDR3 comprises 17 residues. The chain's CDR3 is CASSPNFRAGAKKTQYF. The CDR3 nucleotides are TGTGCCAGCAGCCCCAACTTCCGTGCGGGGGCCAAAAAGACCCAGTACTTC.

This chain connects TRBV19 to TRBJ2-7; possibly TRBD2 for D (6 bases). Trimming stripped 10 bases from V and 2 bases from J, with 18 bases between. CDR1 LNHDA and CDR2 SQIVND come from the germline V gene (reference sequence). This CDR3 region has 14 residues. The CDR3 region has the DNA TGTGCCACCACGGGGCAGGGAGGTCCCTACGAGCAGTACTTC. Its translation is CATTGQGGPYEQYF.

The chain uses TRBV19 and TRBJ2-2; 10 bases are a match to TRBD2. The CDR3 runs to 16 residues. The V gene's germline CDR1 is LNHDA and CDR2 SQIVND (reference sequence). The ends lost 8 bases at V and 5 bases at J; junction bases unmatched: 11. This CDR3 reads CASHLGLAGVTGELFF. CDR3 DNA: TGTGCCAGTCATCTCGGGCTAGCGGGAGTTACCGGGGAGCTGTTTTTT.

The chain uses TRBV28 and TRBJ2-6; a possible D gene is TRBD2 (5 bases). This CDR3 comprises 14 residues. Germline V gene data show CDR1 as MDHEN and CDR2 as SYDVKM. V was shortened by 7 bases and J by 4 bases, with 11 bases between the two germline ends. The CDR3 region has the DNA TGTGCCAGCAAACTAGGGTCCGGGGCCAACGTCCTGACTTTC. It yields the protein CASKLGSGANVLTF.

This clone was observed a single time. The chain uses TRBV4-1 and TRBJ1-3, with 11 bases fitting TRBD1. The J segment lost 0 bases and the V segment lost 2 bases, leaving 9 bases of the junction unmatched. The CDR3 runs to 19 residues. Per the germline V gene, CDR1 is MGHRA and CDR2 is YSYEKL. CDR3: CASSQPPGQGAASGNTIYF. CDR3 nucleotide sequence: TGCGCCAGCAGCCAACCTCCTGGACAGGGGGCAGCCTCTGGAAACACCATATATTTT.

The V and J genes are TRBV5-1 and TRBJ1-5, with D maybe TRBD1 (6 bases). Germline CDR1 and CDR2: SGHRS and YFSETQ. The CDR3 loop spans 15 amino acids. Between the trimmed V and J ends, which lost 5 bases and 9 bases, there was a span of 21 bases. The CDR3 loop reads CASRPGQNHLSPQHF. Here the CDR3 DNA reads TGCGCCAGCAGACCAGGACAGAATCATCTTTCGCCCCAGCATTTT.

This chain joins TRBV7-8 and TRBJ2-1; 7 bases line up with TRBD2. The CDR3 has 16 residues. V was pared by 3 bases and J by 1 base, with 6 bases of the junction left unmatched. Germline V gives CDR1 SGHVS, CDR2 FQNEAQ. The CDR3 DNA is TGTGCCAGCAGCTTTAGTCTAGCGGCTTCCTACAATGAGCAGTTCTTC. Residues: CASSFSLAASYNEQFF.

V gene TRBV4-1 combines with J gene TRBJ2-1; unclear D gene. The CDR3 has 11 amino acids. Trimming took 0 bases from V and 13 from J, leaving 7 bases between them. CDR1 MGHRA and CDR2 YSYEKL come from the germline V gene. The CDR3 DNA is TGCGCCAGCAGCCAAGAGGCAGGCCAGTTCTTC. Its translation: CASSQEAGQFF.

CDR3 in amino acids: CASSEDRGVNYGYTF. The CDR3 DNA is TGTGCCAGCAGCGAGGACAGGGGCGTTAACTATGGCTACACCTTC. The chain combines TRBV2 with TRBJ1-2; TRBD1 matches at 9 bases. Trimming cost V 6 bases and J 1 base; bases outside gene matches: 6. This CDR3 spans 15 amino acids. Germline CDR1 SNHLY, CDR2 FYNNEI.

This chain joins TRBV6-5 and TRBJ1-2; D is uncertain. This CDR3 comprises 13 residues. Germline CDR1 MNHEY, CDR2 SVGAGI. Trimming removed 7 bases from V and 2 bases from J, with 11 bases in between. CDR3 DNA sequence: TGTGCCAGCAATCCCGGGTCGAACTATGGCTACACCTTC. This encodes CASNPGSNYGYTF.